The clone carrying this T cell receptor (beta chain) was detected only a few times. The antigen is undetermined. After constant-region reverse-primer amplification, full-length variable regions underwent semi-nested PCR with Nested Universal Primer A. A single record per CDR3 protein comes from TCRdb applying MiXCR to the 5' RACE reads. Among 62,000 or so distinct CDR3 sequences listed, just under 30% were seen once. Study outcomes and limitations: Tumor Treg TCRs overlapped most with tumor naive CD4+ cells.

Naive CD4+ cells had CD25+ Tregs removed. The sequencing input was tumor-infiltrating naive CD4+ T cells sorted from the breast tumor. Subset noted: naive CD4+ T cells, CD4+CD45RA+CD25-. This receptor was obtained from a female donor with breast cancer.

In DNA form, the CDR3 reads TGTGCCAGCAGTGACCCAACAGGGGTTATCTCCTACGAGCAGTACTTC. Translating gives CASSDPTGVISYEQYF. The chain recombines TRBV25-1 with TRBJ2-7, with 7 bases lining up with TRBD1. Germline loops: CDR1 MGHDK, CDR2 SYGVNS. This CDR3 is 16 amino acids long. The trim removed 3 bases at V and 0 bases at J, leaving 8 bases unmatched.